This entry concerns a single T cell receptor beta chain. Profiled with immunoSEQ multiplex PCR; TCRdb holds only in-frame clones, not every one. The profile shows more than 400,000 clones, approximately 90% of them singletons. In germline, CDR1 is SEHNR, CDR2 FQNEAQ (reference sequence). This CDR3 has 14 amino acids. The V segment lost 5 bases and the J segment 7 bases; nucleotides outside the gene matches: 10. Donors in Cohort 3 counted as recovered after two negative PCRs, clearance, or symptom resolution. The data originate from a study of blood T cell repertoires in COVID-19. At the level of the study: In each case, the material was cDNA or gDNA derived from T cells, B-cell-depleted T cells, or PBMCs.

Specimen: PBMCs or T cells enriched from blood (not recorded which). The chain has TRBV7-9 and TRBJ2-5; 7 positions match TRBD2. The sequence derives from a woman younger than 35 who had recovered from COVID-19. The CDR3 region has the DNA TGTGCCAGCAGCCCCTCGGTCCCGGGGGGGACCCAGTACTTC. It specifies CASSPSVPGGTQYF.